The 5 T cell receptor beta chains below all came from one sample that was sequenced in a study of blood T cell repertoires in COVID-19. Method: immunoSEQ multiplex PCR; TCRdb's copy keeps in-frame clones and lacks some. Found here are about 70,000 clones, more than 85% of them singletons; the top ten hold about 4.2%. The sequenced sample was peripheral blood. The receptors originated from a man between 65 and 79 years old with active COVID-19.

The chain employs TRBV4-2 and TRBJ2-5; 7 positions agree with TRBD2. CDR1 LGHNA and CDR2 YNFKEQ come from the germline V gene. The V segment lost 1 base and the J segment 10 bases; nucleotides outside the gene matches: 15. The CDR3 extends over 16 amino acids. For the CDR3, the DNA is TGTGCCAGCAGCCAAGGGGTGGGGACTACCAGCGTGGGCCAGTACTTC. Protein sequence: CASSQGVGTTSVGQYF.

As concerns this clone: One junction end disagrees with the germline gene, perhaps due to a read error. The chain is built from TRBV10-3 and TRBJ2-7; 8 nucleotides align to TRBD1. The germline V gene has CDR1 ENHRY and CDR2 SYGVKD. The CDR3 consists of 11 residues. The CDR3 nucleotides read TGTGCCATCAGTGGCGGACAGGGTCGGGACTTC. Its protein product is CAISGGQGRDF.

The rearrangement joins TRBV9 to TRBJ2-1, with 7 bases fitting TRBD1. CDR1 is SGDLS and CDR2 is YYNGEE in the germline V gene. The CDR3 is 15 amino acids. Losses at the gene ends were 3 bases for V and 6 bases for J; bases not matched to a gene: 9. The CDR3 DNA follows: TGTGCCAGCAGCGCCCAGGGGGTCGGATCCAATGAGCAGTTCTTC. This encodes CASSAQGVGSNEQFF. Supplemented by reference TRBV9 and TRBJ2-1, the full variable domain reads DSGVTQTPKHLITATGQRVTLRCSPRSGDLSVYWYQQSLDQGLQFLIQYYNGEERAKGNILERFSAQQFPDLHSELNLSSLELGDSALYFCASSAQGVGSNEQFFGPGTRLTVL.

V gene TRBV18 combines with J gene TRBJ2-2; the match to TRBD2 covers 7 bases. The CDR3 sequence is 14 residues long. CDR1 is KGHSH and CDR2 is LQKENI in the germline V gene. The V gene end was trimmed by 7 bases and the J gene end by 2 bases; junction bases not matched to a gene: 4. CDR3: CASWEGPNTGELFF. The CDR3 coding sequence is TGTGCCAGCTGGGAGGGGCCCAACACCGGGGAGCTGTTTTTT.

The chain combines TRBV5-4 with TRBJ2-5; a possible D gene is TRBD2 (6 bases). Germline-derived CDR1 and CDR2 are SGHNT and YYREEE (reference sequence). Trimming pared 0 bases from V and 5 bases from J, leaving 14 bases between. This CDR3 comprises 15 residues. The CDR3: CASSLGLAGGETQYF. The DNA for the CDR3 is TGTGCCAGCAGCTTGGGGCTAGCCGGAGGGGAGACCCAGTACTTC.